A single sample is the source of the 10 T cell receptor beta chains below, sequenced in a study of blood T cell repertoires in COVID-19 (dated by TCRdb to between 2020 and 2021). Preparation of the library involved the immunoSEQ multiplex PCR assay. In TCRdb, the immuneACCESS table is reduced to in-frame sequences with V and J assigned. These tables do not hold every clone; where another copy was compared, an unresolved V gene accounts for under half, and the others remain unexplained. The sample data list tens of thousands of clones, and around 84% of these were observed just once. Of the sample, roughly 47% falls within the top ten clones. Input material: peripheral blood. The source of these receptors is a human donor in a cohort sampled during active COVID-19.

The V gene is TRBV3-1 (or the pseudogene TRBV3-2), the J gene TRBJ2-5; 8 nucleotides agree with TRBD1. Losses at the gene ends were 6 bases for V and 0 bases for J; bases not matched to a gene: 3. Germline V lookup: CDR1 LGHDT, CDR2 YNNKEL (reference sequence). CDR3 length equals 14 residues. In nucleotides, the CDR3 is TGTGCCAGCAGAGTGGGACAGGACCAAGAGACCCAGTACTTC. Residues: CASRVGQDQETQYF.

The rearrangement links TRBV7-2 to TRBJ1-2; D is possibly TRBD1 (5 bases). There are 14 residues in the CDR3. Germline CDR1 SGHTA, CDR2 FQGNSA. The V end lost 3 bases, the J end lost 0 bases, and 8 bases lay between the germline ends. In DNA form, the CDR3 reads TGTGCCAGCAGCTTCGACAGAGCTAACTATGGCTACACCTTC. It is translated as CASSFDRANYGYTF.

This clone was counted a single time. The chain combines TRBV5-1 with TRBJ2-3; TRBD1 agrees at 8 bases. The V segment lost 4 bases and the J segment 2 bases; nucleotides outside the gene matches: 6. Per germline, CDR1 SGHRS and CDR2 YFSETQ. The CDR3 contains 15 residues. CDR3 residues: CASSIDRGSTDTQYF. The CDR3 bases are TGCGCCAGCAGCATTGACAGGGGATCCACAGATACGCAGTATTTT. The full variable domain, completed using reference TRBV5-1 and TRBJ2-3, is KAGVTQTPRYLIKTRGQQVTLSCSPISGHRSVSWYQQTPGQGLQFLFEYFSETQRNKGNFPGRFSGRQFSNSRSEMNVSTLELGDSALYLCASSIDRGSTDTQYFGPGTRLTVL.

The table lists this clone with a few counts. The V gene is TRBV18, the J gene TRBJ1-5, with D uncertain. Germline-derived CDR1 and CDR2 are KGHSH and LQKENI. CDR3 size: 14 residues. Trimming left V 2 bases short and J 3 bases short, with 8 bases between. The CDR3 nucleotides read TGTGCCAGCTCACCAGGGCAGACCAATCAGCCCCAGCATTTT. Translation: CASSPGQTNQPQHF. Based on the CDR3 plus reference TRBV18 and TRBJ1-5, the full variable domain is NAGVMQNPRHLVRRRGQEARLRCSPMKGHSHVYWYRQLPEEGLKFMVYLQKENIIDESGMPKERFSAEFPKEGPSILRIQQVVRGDSAAYFCASSPGQTNQPQHFGDGTRLSIL.

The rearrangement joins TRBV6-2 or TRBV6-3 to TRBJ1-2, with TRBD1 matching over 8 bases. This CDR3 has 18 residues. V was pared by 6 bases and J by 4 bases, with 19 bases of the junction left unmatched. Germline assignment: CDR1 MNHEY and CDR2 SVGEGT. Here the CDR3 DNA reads TGTGCCAGCAGCCCTAGACAGGGGACGCGCCTATCAGTCTATGGCTACACCTTC. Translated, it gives CASSPRQGTRLSVYGYTF.

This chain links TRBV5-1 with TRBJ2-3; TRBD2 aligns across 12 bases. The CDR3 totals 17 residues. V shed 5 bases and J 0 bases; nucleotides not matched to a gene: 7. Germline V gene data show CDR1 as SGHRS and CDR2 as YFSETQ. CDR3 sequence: CASSPVTSGGSTDTQYF. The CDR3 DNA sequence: TGCGCCAGCAGTCCCGTGACTAGCGGGGGTAGCACAGATACGCAGTATTTT.

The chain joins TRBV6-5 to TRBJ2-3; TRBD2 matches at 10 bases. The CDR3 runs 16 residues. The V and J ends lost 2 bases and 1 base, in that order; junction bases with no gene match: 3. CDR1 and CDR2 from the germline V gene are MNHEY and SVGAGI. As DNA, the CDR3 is TGTGCCAGCAGTTACCTCACTAGCGGGGGCACAGATACGCAGTATTTT. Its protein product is CASSYLTSGGTDTQYF.

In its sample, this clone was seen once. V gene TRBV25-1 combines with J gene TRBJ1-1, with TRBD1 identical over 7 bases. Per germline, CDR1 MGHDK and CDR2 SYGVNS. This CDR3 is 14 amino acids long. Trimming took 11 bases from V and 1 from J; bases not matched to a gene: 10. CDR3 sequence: CARQWDRPNTEAFF. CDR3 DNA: TGTGCCCGTCAGTGGGACAGACCGAACACTGAAGCTTTCTTT.

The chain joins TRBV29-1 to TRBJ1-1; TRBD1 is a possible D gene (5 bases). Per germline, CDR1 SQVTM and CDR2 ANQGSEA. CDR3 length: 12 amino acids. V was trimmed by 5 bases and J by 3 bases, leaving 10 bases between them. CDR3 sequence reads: CSVLQGYTEAFF. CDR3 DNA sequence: TGCAGCGTTCTTCAGGGTTACACTGAAGCTTTCTTT.

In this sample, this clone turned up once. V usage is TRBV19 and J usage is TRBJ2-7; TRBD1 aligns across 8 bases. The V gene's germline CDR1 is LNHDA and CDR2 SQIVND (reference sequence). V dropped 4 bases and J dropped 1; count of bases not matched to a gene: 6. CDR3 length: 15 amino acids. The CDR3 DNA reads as TGTGCCAGTAGTAAAGGCAGGGGGCAATCCTACGAGCAGTACTTC. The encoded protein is CASSKGRGQSYEQYF.